The entry that follows covers one TCR beta chain sequence. Antigen unknown. The repertoire was sequenced with immunoSEQ multiplex PCR; TCRdb's copy has only in-frame clones and lacks some. Of around 990 clones in the sample, just over 20% were seen once. CDR3 length: 14 residues. V trimming: 6 bases; J trimming: 7 bases; junction bases outside the gene matches: 5. Germline V gene lookup returns CDR1 SNHLY and CDR2 FYNNEI. The data are from a study of T cells in localized non-small cell lung cancer. Study conclusions and caveats: Tumor trailed uninvolved adjacent lung in T cell clonality, which peaked there.

The sample here was normal lung tissue next to the tumor, taken before any cancer treatment. The receptor's source is a man between 40 and 75 years old with stage III squamous cell lung carcinoma. The chain has TRBV2 and TRBJ1-5; TRBD1 matches at 11 bases. The CDR3 coding sequence is TGTGCCAGCAGCGGACAGGGGGCACGCCAGCCCCAGCATTTT. The encoded protein is CASSGQGARQPQHF.